Below are 25 T cell receptor beta chains sequenced from a single sample in a study of neurological immune-mediated disorders. TCRdb re-analysed the 5' RACE reads in MiXCR, keeping a single row per CDR3 protein. The top ten clones hold under 2.5% of a sample with approximately 37,000 distinct CDR3 sequences, 3.5% to 4% of them seen once. The sample taken for sequencing was PBMCs. The receptors were sampled from a man younger than 45 with multiple sclerosis.

This clonotype came up many times. This chain links TRBV12-3 or TRBV12-4 with TRBJ2-7; unclear D gene. This CDR3 is 11 amino acids long. V lost 4 bases and J 4 bases, leaving 5 bases between the germline ends. The CDR3: CASSSPYEQYF. Written as DNA, the CDR3 is TGTGCCAGCAGTTCCCCTTACGAGCAGTACTTC.

This clonotype was counted at least ten times. J is TRBJ1-5 and V is TRBV27; TRBD1 matches at 7 bases. The CDR3 runs to 13 residues. The ends lost 5 bases at V and 6 bases at J; junction bases unmatched: 4. Looked up from germline, CDR1 is MNHEY and CDR2 is SMNVEV (reference sequence). The CDR3 DNA follows: TGTGCCAGCAGTACACAGGGGCGTCAGCCCCAGCATTTT. Protein sequence: CASSTQGRQPQHF.

This clonotype occurred many times. CDR3 nucleotides: TGCGCCAGCAGCCCAGGGACTAGCGGCGTTATCGAAGAGACCCAGTACTTC. Its translation: CASSPGTSGVIEETQYF. The chain links TRBV5-1 to TRBJ2-5; 11 bases fit TRBD2. CDR1 SGHRS and CDR2 YFSETQ come from the germline V gene. The ends lost 4 bases at V and 3 bases at J; junction bases unmatched: 11. The CDR3 has 17 residues.

This sequence joins TRBV20-1 and TRBJ1-2; a possible D gene is TRBD1 (5 bases). Germline loops: CDR1 DFQATT, CDR2 SNEGSKA (reference sequence). Trimming left V 6 bases short and J 6 bases short, with 11 bases between. The CDR3 has 11 residues. CDR3 residues: CSANGGNGYTF. DNA of the CDR3: TGCAGTGCAAATGGGGGGAATGGCTACACCTTC.

This clonotype was observed at least ten times. The chain employs TRBV20-1 and TRBJ2-5; D not resolved. CDR3 size: 11 residues. The germline V gene has CDR1 DFQATT and CDR2 SNEGSKA (reference sequence). The germline V and J ends were trimmed by 5 bases and 5 bases, with 9 bases remaining between them. The DNA of the CDR3 is TGCAGTGCTCAGGTTTGGGAGACCCAGTACTTC. Encoded protein: CSAQVWETQYF.

Many counts were recorded for this clonotype. The CDR3 sequence is CSARGRDEDSSTDTQYF. CDR3 nucleotides: TGCAGTGCTAGAGGCCGGGACGAGGATTCTAGCACAGATACGCAGTATTTT. This sequence joins TRBV20-1 and TRBJ2-3; TRBD1 or TRBD2 may be the D gene (5 bases each). CDR3 length: 17 amino acids. The germline V gene has CDR1 DFQATT and CDR2 SNEGSKA (reference sequence). Trimming pared 1 base from V and 0 bases from J, leaving 17 bases between.

This clonotype was counted many times. The genes are TRBV4-2 and TRBJ1-1; D call uncertain. Trimming stripped 0 bases from V and 1 base from J, with 12 bases between. The CDR3 spans 16 residues. Germline V CDR1 and CDR2: LGHNA, YNFKEQ. The CDR3 region is CASSQDIGRKNTEAFF. Written as DNA, the CDR3 is TGTGCCAGCAGCCAAGATATAGGCAGAAAGAACACTGAAGCTTTCTTT.

This clonotype counts as medium-sized. The genes are TRBV20-1 and TRBJ2-3; D remains unclear. Germline V gene lookup returns CDR1 DFQATT and CDR2 SNEGSKA (reference sequence). Trimming took off 4 bases at V and 5 bases at J, with 7 bases between the two ends. CDR3 size: 11 residues. Here the CDR3 reads CSAKWGDTQYF. DNA of the CDR3: TGCAGTGCTAAATGGGGAGATACGCAGTATTTT.

By sample share, this clonotype is medium-sized. CDR3 loop: CASSQDWGRANEKLFF. CDR3 sequence (DNA): TGTGCCAGCAGCCAAGATTGGGGAAGGGCTAATGAAAAACTGTTTTTT. J is TRBJ1-4 and V is TRBV3-1; D remains unclear. Trimming took off 0 bases at V and 3 bases at J, with 11 bases between the two ends. In germline, CDR1 is LGHDT, CDR2 YNNKEL (reference sequence). This CDR3 is built from 16 residues. The full variable domain, rest sourced from reference TRBV3-1 and TRBJ1-4, is DTAVSQTPKYLVTQMGNDKSIKCEQNLGHDTMYWYKQDSKKFLKIMFSYNNKELIINETVPNRFSPKSPDKAHLNLHINSLELGDSAVYFCASSQDWGRANEKLFFGSGTQLSVL.

There are a few counts of this clonotype. V and J are TRBV5-1 and TRBJ1-1; 11 bases are shared with TRBD1. J lost 3 bases, V lost 5 bases, and 6 bases had no gene match. Germline V CDR1 and CDR2: SGHRS, YFSETQ. The CDR3 has 15 residues. This CDR3 reads CASSSGTGGYTEAFF. DNA for the CDR3: TGCGCCAGCAGTTCCGGGACAGGGGGGTACACTGAAGCTTTCTTT. The full variable domain, completed using reference TRBV5-1 and TRBJ1-1, is KAGVTQTPRYLIKTRGQQVTLSCSPISGHRSVSWYQQTPGQGLQFLFEYFSETQRNKGNFPGRFSGRQFSNSRSEMNVSTLELGDSALYLCASSSGTGGYTEAFFGQGTRLTVV.

This clonotype has just a few counts. V gene TRBV20-1 combines with J gene TRBJ1-1; D is undetermined. The CDR3 length is 13 residues. Trimming stripped 6 bases from V and 2 bases from J, with 13 bases between. The germline gives CDR1 DFQATT, CDR2 SNEGSKA (reference sequence). In nucleotides, the CDR3 is TGCAGTGCCTCGGTCCCTCTTAACACTGAAGCTTTCTTT. Its translation: CSASVPLNTEAFF.

This clonotype was detected ten times or more. The gene calls are TRBV20-1 and TRBJ2-2; no clear D. The CDR3 has 15 amino acids. Trimming left V 0 bases short and J 0 bases short, with 8 bases between. CDR1 is DFQATT, CDR2 SNEGSKA, per germline (reference sequence). CDR3 residues: CSARDHRPNTGELFF. The CDR3 DNA reads as TGCAGTGCTAGAGATCACCGGCCGAACACCGGGGAGCTGTTTTTT.

At least ten counts were recorded for this clonotype. The J gene is TRBJ2-7, the V gene TRBV7-2, with D uncertain. The V end was cut by 2 bases, the J end by 6 bases, with 5 bases between. The CDR3 consists of 11 residues. Germline CDR1 reads SGHTA; CDR2 reads FQGNSA. CDR3 residues: CASSLPSEQYF. In DNA form, the CDR3 reads TGTGCCAGCAGCTTACCGAGCGAGCAGTACTTC.

In this sample, this clonotype turned up many times. This chain joins TRBV20-1 and TRBJ1-6; tentatively, D is TRBD1 (5 bases). This CDR3 is 13 amino acids long. Per germline, CDR1 DFQATT and CDR2 SNEGSKA (reference sequence). Deletions cut 1 base from V and 7 bases from J, with 8 bases between. DNA for the CDR3: TGCAGTGCTAGAGTGACAGACAATTCACCCCTCCACTTT. Translated: CSARVTDNSPLHF.

This clonotype came up many times. The chain has TRBV6-5 and TRBJ2-7, with 8 bases matching TRBD1. The CDR3 runs 13 residues. The ends lost 5 bases at V and 4 bases at J; junction bases unmatched: 4. The germline V gene encodes CDR1 MNHEY and CDR2 SVGAGI. DNA for the CDR3: TGTGCCAGCAGTCCAGGGGGCCGGTACGAGCAGTACTTC. Translation gives CASSPGGRYEQYF.

The genes are TRBV7-8 and TRBJ1-1; no clear D. Per germline, CDR1 SGHVS and CDR2 FQNEAQ. The CDR3 contains 15 residues. V shed 5 bases and J shed 0 bases, with 13 bases lying between them. The CDR3 is CASSQEGWMNTEAFF. Written as DNA, the CDR3 is TGTGCCAGCAGCCAGGAGGGTTGGATGAACACTGAAGCTTTCTTT.

The table lists this clonotype with a few counts. One end of the junction fails to match germline, which may point to a read error. The rearrangement links TRBV7-7 to TRBJ2-3, with D possibly being TRBD2 (6 bases). The CDR3 totals 15 residues. Germline loops: CDR1 SSHAT, CDR2 FNYEAQ (reference sequence). CDR3 protein: CASSLAVGGRDTQYF. The CDR3 DNA reads as TGTGCTAGCAGCTTAGCCGTGGGGGGAAGAGATACGCAGTATTTT.

This clonotype occurred many times. The chain employs TRBV7-3 and TRBJ2-7; D is unresolved. Trimming pared 3 bases from V and 6 bases from J, leaving 12 bases between. The CDR3 has 13 residues. Germline values: CDR1 SGHTA, CDR2 FQGTGA. The CDR3 sequence is CASSFSPASEQYF. The CDR3 nucleotides read TGTGCCAGCAGCTTTTCCCCGGCCTCCGAGCAGTACTTC.

Many counts were recorded for this clonotype. V is TRBV6-5 and J is TRBJ2-1, with 7 nucleotides matching TRBD2. This CDR3 comprises 15 residues. Unmatched junction bases numbered 5, after V lost 4 bases and J lost 2 bases. The germline gives CDR1 MNHEY, CDR2 SVGAGI. The CDR3 DNA reads TGTGCCAGCAGTTCCGGGACTACCCCCTACAATGAGCAGTTCTTC. Translating gives CASSSGTTPYNEQFF.

This clonotype came up many times. The chain carries TRBV6-5 and TRBJ1-4; D is possibly TRBD1 (5 bases). This CDR3 region has 15 residues. The V end lost 5 bases, the J end lost 8 bases, and 18 bases lay between the germline ends. CDR1 and CDR2 (germline): MNHEY, SVGAGI. CDR3 nucleotides: TGTGCCAGCAGTCTCACCGGGCTACGGGGCGAAAAACTGTTTTTT. This sequence encodes CASSLTGLRGEKLFF.

In this sample, this clonotype turned up many times. The chain employs TRBV7-9 and TRBJ2-1; D is perhaps TRBD2 (5 bases). The V end was cut by 4 bases, the J end by 6 bases, with 13 bases between. CDR1 is SEHNR and CDR2 is FQNEAQ in the germline V gene (reference sequence). The CDR3 extends over 14 amino acids. CDR3 DNA: TGTGCCAGCAGCTATCGGGAAGGAGGCAATGAGCAGTTCTTC. Protein sequence: CASSYREGGNEQFF.

This clonotype has a count of ten or more. The genes are TRBV28 and TRBJ1-1; D remains ambiguous. Germline V gene data show CDR1 as MDHEN and CDR2 as SYDVKM. The CDR3 has 11 amino acids. The V end was cut by 4 bases, the J end by 10 bases, with 10 bases between. The CDR3 nucleotides read TGTGCCAGCAGTTCTCCCCGATTAGCTTTCTTT. Encoded protein: CASSSPRLAFF.

This clonotype has more than one count but fewer than ten. This chain connects TRBV11-3 to TRBJ2-3; no reliable D call. Germline V lookup: CDR1 SGHNT, CDR2 YENEEA. This CDR3 contains 13 residues. The V end was cut by 5 bases, the J end by 5 bases, with 11 bases between. The CDR3 region is CASSLFGGDTQYF. Here the CDR3 DNA reads TGTGCCAGCAGCCTCTTTGGTGGAGATACGCAGTATTTT.

This clonotype was detected many times. The chain joins TRBV9 to TRBJ1-2, with 7 bases lining up with TRBD1. CDR1 SGDLS and CDR2 YYNGEE come from the germline V gene. The CDR3 is made up of 14 amino acids. The trim removed 0 bases at V and 4 bases at J, leaving 3 bases unmatched. CDR3 DNA: TGTGCCAGCAGCGTAGCTGGGGACAGCTATGGCTACACCTTC. This gives the protein CASSVAGDSYGYTF. The full variable domain, its missing parts supplied by reference TRBV9 and TRBJ1-2, is DSGVTQTPKHLITATGQRVTLRCSPRSGDLSVYWYQQSLDQGLQFLIQYYNGEERAKGNILERFSAQQFPDLHSELNLSSLELGDSALYFCASSVAGDSYGYTFGSGTRLTVV.

This clonotype was recorded many times. The rearrangement links TRBV25-1 to TRBJ1-1; D gene uncertain. Trimming shortened V by 4 bases and J by 0 bases, and 6 bases separated the two germline ends. Germline assignment: CDR1 MGHDK and CDR2 SYGVNS. CDR3 length: 13 amino acids. The CDR3 DNA sequence: TGTGCCAGCAGTGTCGGGGTGAACACTGAAGCTTTCTTT. It is translated as CASSVGVNTEAFF.